These T cell receptor beta chains were read from a single sample in a study of CD8 T cells in ankylosing spondylitis. TCRdb passed the 5' RACE reads through MiXCR, listing each CDR3 protein once. There are about 250,000 distinct CDR3 sequences in the sample; roughly 32% occur only once, and roughly 4.2% lies in the top ten. Specimen: blood, either unsorted or a sorted T cell fraction (not recorded which). Receptors were obtained from a male donor with ankylosing spondylitis or in good health (not recorded which). Each CDR3 is given with its conserved first and last residue. A D gene is named only where the DNA matches it firmly. Size is omitted from some rows. Given values are once, few, many or a class for expanded clones.

>-|few|TRBV29-1|15|TRBJ1-3
TGCAGCGTTGTCGGGACCGACTCTACCAGAAACACCATATATTTT
CSVVGTDSTRNTIYF
>-|few|TRBV11-2|16|TRBJ1-6
TGTGCCAGCAGCCCCCCAAATGGAGGGGTGGGTTCACCCCTCCACTTT
CASSPPNGGVGSPLHF
>-|-|TRBV24-1|13|TRBJ2-5
TGTGCCACCAGTGATGGGGGGCTGGAGACCCAGTACTTC
CATSDGGLETQYF
>-|few|TRBV20-1|14|TRBJ2-5
TGCAGTGCTAGAGATTACAGGGCCGGGGAGACCCAGTACTTC
CSARDYRAGETQYF
>-|-|TRBV5-6|15|TRBJ1-1
TGTGCCAGCAGCCAACCGAGAGTAATGAACACTGAAGCTTTCTTT
CASSQPRVMNTEAFF
>-|-|TRBV10-2|17|TRBJ2-2
TGCGCCAGCAGTGGGTTCTCGCGGGGGCAAATCCCCGGGGAGCTGTTTTTT
CASSGFSRGQIPGELFF
>TRBD2|-|TRBV12-3/TRBV12-4|15|TRBJ2-5
TGTGCCAGCAGTTCGGGGGGAAAAAGCCAAGAGACCCAGTACTTC
CASSSGGKSQETQYF
>-|-|TRBV20-1|16|TRBJ1-6
TGCAGTGCCGGTTTTCTGCTCCGGGACCCCAATTCACCCCTCCACTTT
CSAGFLLRDPNSPLHF
>-|-|TRBV5-6|16|TRBJ1-2
TGTGCCAGCAGCTACTACCGGGACGGCGCAACCTATGGCTACACCTTC
CASSYYRDGATYGYTF
>-|-|TRBV5-1|14|TRBJ1-2
TGCGCCAGCAGCTTGGCCTTGGCCGCCTATGGCTACACCTTC
CASSLALAAYGYTF
>TRBD1|-|TRBV6-1|13|TRBJ2-7
TGTGCCAGCAACCCCTTCCGGGACAGTGAGCAGTACTTC
CASNPFRDSEQYF
>TRBD2|once|TRBV9|16|TRBJ2-1
TGTGCCAGCAGCATCTTAGCGGGGGGTCCCTACAATGAGCAGTTCTTC
CASSILAGGPYNEQFF
>TRBD1|-|TRBV20-1|15|TRBJ1-2
TGCAGTGCTACCGAGGGACAGGGGGCCGACTATGGCTACACCTTC
CSATEGQGADYGYTF
>-|many|TRBV5-1|11|TRBJ2-1
TGCGCCAGCAGCTTGGAGGGAGAGCAGTTCTTC
CASSLEGEQFF
>-|-|TRBV5-6|16|TRBJ2-5
TGTGCCAGCAGCCGCGAGCAGGGGAATATACAAGAGACCCAGTACTTC
CASSREQGNIQETQYF
>TRBD2|few|TRBV5-1|16|TRBJ2-3
TGCGCCAGCAGCTTTGGCGGGGGGCTCCACACAGATACGCAGTATTTT
CASSFGGGLHTDTQYF
>-|few|TRBV7-9|17|TRBJ1-1
TGTGCCAGCAGCTTAGTTTCCGTGGACGCCCGGGGGACTGAAGCTTTCTTT
CASSLVSVDARGTEAFF
>-|few|TRBV27|13|TRBJ2-3
TGTGCCAGCAAAAAAACTAGCACAGATACGCAGTATTTT
CASKKTSTDTQYF
>-|few|TRBV29-1|13|TRBJ2-7
TGCAGCGTTTATGAGGGCGGGTTCTACGAGCAGTACTTC
CSVYEGGFYEQYF
>-|-|TRBV12-3/TRBV12-4|12|TRBJ2-7
TGTGCCAGCAGGAACCAGGGCTACGAGCAGTACTTC
CASRNQGYEQYF
>-|-|TRBV5-8|17|TRBJ2-3
TGTGCCAGCAGCTTGGGGGCCGACAGCGGGTTAGCAGATACGCAGTATTTT
CASSLGADSGLADTQYF
>TRBD1|few|TRBV20-1|12|TRBJ1-2
TGCAGCCCGGGACAGGGTGACTATGGCTACACCTTC
CSPGQGDYGYTF
>-|-|TRBV20-1|12|TRBJ1-2
TGCAGTGCTATGACCCGTCCCTATGGCTACACCTTC
CSAMTRPYGYTF
>TRBD1|once|TRBV29-1|12|TRBJ2-5
TGCAGCGTTGTAGGGGGCGCGAAGACCCAGTACTTC
CSVVGGAKTQYF
>-|few|TRBV10-3|13|TRBJ2-7
TGTGCCATCAGTGATTCGGGGTATCGCGAGCAGTACTTC
CAISDSGYREQYF
>TRBD2|few|TRBV9|15|TRBJ2-1
TGTGCCAGCAGCGTCAGTCTAGCGGGGTCTCATGAGCAGTTCTTC
CASSVSLAGSHEQFF
>-|few|TRBV6-1|15|TRBJ2-3
TGTGCCAGCAGCAGCTCTTTTACCGGCACAGATACGCAGTATTTT
CASSSSFTGTDTQYF
>-|-|TRBV20-1|13|TRBJ2-7
TGCAGTGCTAGAGATCAGGGAACCCACGACGAGTACTTC
CSARDQGTHDEYF
>-|-|TRBV5-5|15|TRBJ2-5
TGTGCCAGCACCCGAAGGCTCGGGAACCAAGAGACCCAGTACTTC
CASTRRLGNQETQYF
>-|-|TRBV20-1|13|TRBJ2-7
TGCAGTGCTAGAAGGGGGAACTCCTACGAGCAGTACTTC
CSARRGNSYEQYF
>TRBD1|-|TRBV7-8|15|TRBJ2-1
TGTGCCAGCAGCTTAACGGGACAGAGAAACAATGAGCAGTTCTTC
CASSLTGQRNNEQFF
>TRBD1|-|TRBV7-7|19|TRBJ2-4
TGTGCTAGCAGCTGGTGGACAGGGGGCGATTTTTCGGACAAAAACATTCAGTACTTC
CASSWWTGGDFSDKNIQYF
>-|many|TRBV20-1|12|TRBJ2-7
TGCAGTGCTACTGACAGAGACTACGAGCAGTACTTC
CSATDRDYEQYF
>-|-|TRBV7-2|13|TRBJ2-3
TGTGCCAGCAGCTATAGGGTGGCAGATACGCAGTATTTT
CASSYRVADTQYF
>TRBD1|-|TRBV18|15|TRBJ2-7
TGTGCCAGCTCGCTCACAGGACAGGACTCCTACGAGCAGTACTTC
CASSLTGQDSYEQYF
>TRBD1|-|TRBV15|17|TRBJ2-3
TGTGCCACCAGCAGAGGCGGAGGACAGGGAAGCACAGATACGCAGTATTTT
CATSRGGGQGSTDTQYF
>-|few|TRBV27|13|TRBJ1-1
TGTGCCAGCAGTTTAGCAGGGCCCACTGAAGCTTTCTTT
CASSLAGPTEAFF
>TRBD1|-|TRBV20-1|12|TRBJ2-7
TGCAGTGCCCGGAGAGGGGGCGGCGAGCAGTACTTC
CSARRGGGEQYF
>-|few|TRBV6-5|14|TRBJ2-2
TGTGCCAGCAGTACTACAAGGAACACCGGGGAGCTGTTTTTT
CASSTTRNTGELFF
>-|-|TRBV6-5|15|TRBJ1-1
TGTGCCAGCAGTTTCGTCCCCGGGGCCGACACTGAAGCTTTCTTT
CASSFVPGADTEAFF